The 12 T cell receptor beta chains below were found in one sample sequenced in a study of patients and donors after allogeneic stem cell transplantation. In TCRdb, the RT-PCR reads were re-called with MiXCR into one record per CDR3 protein. The sample shows roughly 200,000 distinct CDR3 sequences, about 37% of them seen only once. The sequencing input was blood, either unsorted or a sorted T cell fraction (not recorded which). Receptors were obtained from a human donor who was either an allogeneic HSCT recipient or a stem cell or donor lymphocyte infusion donor (not recorded which). It is not recorded whose cells these are; they may come from a transplant donor.

This clonotype was seen a few times. This rearrangement joins TRBV4-2 to TRBJ1-1; D may be TRBD1 (5 bases). This CDR3 comprises 15 residues. The V gene lost 6 bases and the J gene lost 0 bases, with 14 bases spanning the gap. CDR1 and CDR2 (germline): LGHNA, YNFKEQ. This CDR3 reads CASRPLGTVNTEAFF. The CDR3 region has the DNA TGTGCCAGCAGGCCCCTCGGGACGGTGAACACTGAAGCTTTCTTT.

Written as DNA, the CDR3 is TGTGCCATCAGCCCCGACAGCCGCTATGGCTACACCTTC. The encoded protein is CAISPDSRYGYTF. J is TRBJ1-2 and V is TRBV10-3, with a weak D call TRBD1 (5 bases). V was shortened by 6 bases and J by 4 bases, with 12 bases between the two germline ends. Per germline, CDR1 ENHRY and CDR2 SYGVKD. The CDR3 covers 13 residues.

This sequence joins TRBV6-2 or TRBV6-3 and TRBJ1-6; D not certain. CDR3 size: 15 residues. Germline V CDR1 and CDR2: MNHEY, SVGEGT. Trimming left V 3 bases short and J 0 bases short, with 6 bases between. The CDR3, as DNA: TGTGCCAGCAGTTATGCTCACTCCTATAATTCACCCCTCCACTTT. This encodes CASSYAHSYNSPLHF.

In its sample, this clonotype was seen a few times. The DNA for the CDR3 is TGCAGCGTTGTGGCAGGGGAGACTGGCTACACCTTC. Translating gives CSVVAGETGYTF. The V gene is TRBV29-1, the J gene TRBJ1-2, with D perhaps TRBD1 (6 bases). The ends were cut back, 4 bases at V and 7 bases at J, with 13 bases in the middle. This CDR3 comprises 12 residues. Germline V gives CDR1 SQVTM, CDR2 ANQGSEA.

V usage is TRBV6-2 or TRBV6-3 and J usage is TRBJ2-2; TRBD1 matches 7 bases. CDR1 is MNHEY and CDR2 is SVGEGT in the germline V gene. The CDR3 is 15 amino acids. J was trimmed by 5 bases and V by 6 bases; bases with no gene match: 9. CDR3 in amino acids: CASRKGARLTGELFF. The DNA for the CDR3 is TGTGCCAGCAGAAAGGGGGCGCGATTAACCGGGGAGCTGTTTTTT.

The chain has TRBV27 and TRBJ1-5; D is unclear. CDR1 and CDR2 from the germline V gene are MNHEY and SMNVEV (reference sequence). This CDR3 has 14 residues. V lost 6 bases and J lost 2, with 11 bases in between. CDR3 amino acids: CASSPQSGNQPQHF. The CDR3, as DNA: TGTGCCAGCAGCCCCCAATCGGGCAATCAGCCCCAGCATTTT.

The chain couples TRBV4-1 to TRBJ1-2; no clear D gene. Trimming took off 1 base at V and 1 base at J, with 13 bases between the two ends. The CDR3 has 16 amino acids. Germline V gives CDR1 MGHRA, CDR2 YSYEKL. The CDR3 spells CASSQARSVINYGYTF. For the CDR3, the DNA is TGCGCCAGCAGCCAAGCGAGGTCGGTCATTAACTATGGCTACACCTTC.

The CDR3 loop is CASSMRTELALHF. The DNA for the CDR3 is TGTGCCAGCAGCATGCGGACGGAGCTAGCCCTCCACTTT. The V and J genes are TRBV21-1 and TRBJ1-6. TRBV21-1 corresponds to a pseudogene. The CDR3 spans 13 residues.

The V call is TRBV29-1, the J call TRBJ2-5, with no clear D. This CDR3 is built from 11 residues. Germline V CDR1 and CDR2: SQVTM, ANQGSEA. The germline V and J ends were trimmed by 3 bases and 11 bases, with 13 bases remaining between them. In nucleotides, the CDR3 is TGCAGCGTTGATTTCGGAACCAAACAGTACTTC. Amino acids: CSVDFGTKQYF.

The chain combines TRBV6-6 with TRBJ1-2, with a possible D match to TRBD1 (6 bases). The CDR3 consists of 15 residues. Deletions cut 6 bases from V and 7 bases from J, with 21 bases between. Germline V lookup: CDR1 MNHNY, CDR2 SVGAGI (reference sequence). This chain's CDR3 is CASRRDTRTSSGYTF. CDR3 coding DNA: TGTGCCAGCAGGCGGGACACCCGAACTAGCTCTGGCTACACCTTC.

The J gene is TRBJ1-2, the V gene TRBV7-9, with 8 bases identical to TRBD1. Germline assignment: CDR1 SEHNR and CDR2 FQNEAQ (reference sequence). J was trimmed by 8 bases and V by 4 bases; bases with no gene match: 12. This CDR3 has 15 residues. CDR3 sequence (DNA): TGTGCCAGCAGCTCCCTCGGGACAGGCCACGGAGGCTACACCTTC. This translates into CASSSLGTGHGGYTF.

The V call is TRBV4-1, the J call TRBJ1-1, with D maybe TRBD1 (5 bases). This CDR3 has 17 amino acids. Trimming shortened V by 3 bases and J by 0 bases, and 17 bases separated the two germline ends. Per the germline V gene, CDR1 is MGHRA and CDR2 is YSYEKL. CDR3 region: CASSHKGVAGMNTEAFF. In nucleotides, the CDR3 is TGCGCCAGCAGCCACAAAGGGGTGGCTGGGATGAACACTGAAGCTTTCTTT.